The 22 T cell receptor beta chains in this list originate from one sample, sequenced in a study of vaccination and CD4 T cells after COVID-19. An Oncomine TCR Beta short-read assay was used to sequence the DNA from cultured CD4+ T cells. TCRdb analysed the PCR reads with MiXCR anew, one entry per CDR3 protein. The repertoire holds 14,000 to 15,000 distinct CDR3 sequences, with 48% as singletons. The treatment here: roughly 10-day PBMC culture with coronavirus spike peptide pools or control peptides (ViraFEST assay). No antigens are known for them. The sequenced material came from CD4+ T cells from blood, cultured in vitro. The receptors derive from a human donor who had recovered from COVID-19.

The sample holds a few counts of this clonotype. This sequence joins TRBV6-1 and TRBJ1-1; 7 bases match TRBD1. CDR3 length: 14 residues. Germline V gives CDR1 MNHNS, CDR2 SASEGT. The trim removed 7 bases at V and 1 base at J, leaving 6 bases unmatched. This CDR3 is CASKPTGQNTEAFF. The CDR3, as DNA: TGTGCCAGCAAACCGACAGGGCAGAACACTGAAGCTTTCTTT.

The chain is built from TRBV11-2 and TRBJ2-2; a possible D gene is TRBD2 (5 bases). V gave up 0 bases and J gave up 1 base, with 9 bases separating them. This CDR3 has 16 amino acids. CDR1 is SGHAT, CDR2 FQNNGV, per germline. This chain's CDR3 is CASSLEVGRNTGELFF. Written as DNA, the CDR3 is TGTGCCAGCAGCTTAGAGGTGGGGAGGAACACCGGGGAGCTGTTTTTT.

The gene calls are TRBV28 and TRBJ2-3; D is uncertain. In germline, CDR1 is MDHEN, CDR2 SYDVKM. V was shortened by 2 bases and J by 5 bases, with 8 bases between the two germline ends. The CDR3 is made up of 13 amino acids. CDR3 nucleotides: TGTGCCAGCAGTTTAGGAACTGGAGATACGCAGTATTTT. It codes for CASSLGTGDTQYF.

CDR3 amino acids: CASSPLGQGKETQYF. CDR3 coding DNA: TGTGCCAGCAGCCCTTTGGGACAGGGGAAAGAGACCCAGTACTTC. The V gene is TRBV5-6, the J gene TRBJ2-5; 10 bases agree with TRBD1. CDR1 is SGHDT, CDR2 YYEEEE, per germline. V dropped 4 bases and J dropped 3; count of bases not matched to a gene: 6. The CDR3 is made up of 15 amino acids.

This clonotype was detected a few times. The V and J genes are TRBV6-5 and TRBJ1-2, with TRBD1 matching 10 bases. The germline gives CDR1 MNHEY, CDR2 SVGAGI. The CDR3 length is 13 residues. Trimming removed 2 bases from V and 7 bases from J; junction bases left unmatched: 1. The CDR3 reads CASSYRDRGGYTF. The DNA for the CDR3 is TGTGCCAGCAGTTACCGGGACAGGGGTGGCTACACCTTC.

This clonotype is medium-sized within its sample. The CDR3 reads CASSLRAGEETQYF. For the CDR3, the DNA is TGTGCCAGCAGCTTACGAGCGGGGGAAGAGACCCAGTACTTC. The rearrangement links TRBV7-2 to TRBJ2-5, with 8 bases that match TRBD2. Trimming removed 2 bases from V and 3 bases from J; junction bases left unmatched: 2. There are 14 residues in the CDR3. Germline V gene lookup returns CDR1 SGHTA and CDR2 FQGNSA.

This clonotype appeared a few times. The chain links TRBV7-6 to TRBJ1-3; no clear D. This CDR3 contains 13 residues. Germline CDR1 is SGHVS and CDR2 is FNYEAQ. Trimming left V 5 bases short and J 2 bases short, with 7 bases between. The CDR3 DNA reads as TGTGCCAGCAGCCCCCAGCCTGGAAACACCATATATTTT. This sequence encodes CASSPQPGNTIYF.

The chain recombines TRBV7-2 with TRBJ1-5; TRBD1 matches at 8 bases. Germline CDR1 and CDR2: SGHTA and FQGNSA. The V and J ends lost 5 bases and 1 base, in that order; junction bases with no gene match: 4. This CDR3 comprises 15 residues. The CDR3 sequence: CASSPWTGSNQPQHF. The CDR3 DNA follows: TGTGCCAGCAGCCCGTGGACAGGGAGCAATCAGCCCCAGCATTTT.

This clonotype was detected a few times. The chain carries TRBV12-3 or TRBV12-4 and TRBJ1-1; the D gene is possibly TRBD1 (5 bases). V gave up 6 bases and J gave up 2 bases, with 16 bases separating them. The CDR3 has 15 amino acids. CDR3 sequence (DNA): TGTGCCAGCAGCAGCTCCGGGACTCCCAACACTGAAGCTTTCTTT. Encoded protein: CASSSSGTPNTEAFF.

This clonotype was seen only a few times. Here the CDR3 reads CASSFLRVNTEAFF. The CDR3 DNA reads TGTGCCAGCAGCTTCCTCAGGGTGAACACTGAAGCTTTCTTT. This chain connects TRBV7-8 to TRBJ1-1; D is possibly TRBD1 (5 bases). CDR3 size: 14 residues. Germline V lookup: CDR1 SGHVS, CDR2 FQNEAQ. Trimming took off 3 bases at V and 0 bases at J, with 8 bases between the two ends.

The chain uses TRBV19 and TRBJ1-6, with 8 bases aligning to TRBD1. In germline, CDR1 is LNHDA, CDR2 SQIVND (reference sequence). The CDR3 sequence is 15 residues long. Trimming cost V 6 bases and J 1 base; bases outside gene matches: 2. CDR3 sequence: CASRQGGSYNSPLHF. DNA for the CDR3: TGTGCCAGTAGACAGGGGGGGTCCTATAATTCACCCCTCCACTTT.

V gene TRBV7-2 combines with J gene TRBJ1-4; no firm D call. With 5 bases removed from V and 7 bases from J, the gap between germline ends came to 11 bases. The CDR3 spans 13 residues. CDR1 and CDR2 (germline): SGHTA, FQGNSA. CDR3 in amino acids: CASSRLGSEKLFF. DNA for the CDR3: TGTGCCAGCAGCAGGCTGGGAAGTGAAAAACTGTTTTTT.

J is TRBJ1-5 and V is TRBV19; D possibly corresponds to TRBD1 (5 bases). Germline loops: CDR1 LNHDA, CDR2 SQIVND (reference sequence). V lost 6 bases, J lost 2 bases, and 14 bases lay in between. This CDR3 has 15 amino acids. The CDR3 sequence is CASRPGEGRNQPQHF. The DNA of the CDR3 is TGTGCCAGTAGACCGGGGGAAGGACGCAATCAGCCCCAGCATTTT.

This clonotype has only a few counts. The chain carries TRBV7-8 and TRBJ2-7; the D is unclear. Trimming left V 4 bases short and J 2 bases short, with 9 bases between. Germline V gives CDR1 SGHVS, CDR2 FQNEAQ. CDR3 length: 13 residues. In nucleotides, the CDR3 is TGTGCCAGCAGCTCGACGGTCGCCTACGAGCAGTACTTC. Protein sequence: CASSSTVAYEQYF.

The V gene is TRBV4-2, the J gene TRBJ1-1; D is unclear. From germline, CDR1 is LGHNA and CDR2 YNFKEQ. This CDR3 spans 13 amino acids. V was shortened by 3 bases and J by 1 base, with 6 bases between the two germline ends. This chain's CDR3 is CASSQKENTEAFF. CDR3 DNA: TGTGCCAGCAGCCAGAAGGAGAACACTGAAGCTTTCTTT.

The V gene is TRBV2, the J gene TRBJ2-5; D might be TRBD2 (7 bases). This CDR3 contains 17 residues. Germline V CDR1 and CDR2: SNHLY, FYNNEI. The V and J ends lost 0 bases and 5 bases respectively, with 19 bases between them. The CDR3 protein is CASSEARTGGSRETQYF. The CDR3 DNA reads as TGTGCCAGCAGTGAAGCGCGGACGGGGGGCTCTCGGGAGACCCAGTACTTC.

The chain has TRBV20-1 and TRBJ2-5; 10 bases match TRBD2. This CDR3 is built from 14 residues. Germline CDR1 is DFQATT and CDR2 is SNEGSKA (reference sequence). V gave up 6 bases and J gave up 5 bases; unmatched junction bases: 9. CDR3 protein: CSADSGRPGETQYF. The CDR3 bases are TGCAGTGCAGATAGCGGGAGGCCGGGGGAGACCCAGTACTTC.

This clonotype was counted a few times. This rearrangement joins TRBV7-9 to TRBJ1-1; D possibly corresponds to TRBD1 (5 bases). V was pared by 5 bases and J by 4 bases, with 14 bases between. This CDR3 is 14 amino acids long. Germline CDR1 is SEHNR and CDR2 is FQNEAQ (reference sequence). CDR3 residues: CASSQGRTGTEAFF. CDR3 coding DNA: TGTGCCAGCAGCCAGGGACGGACCGGCACTGAAGCTTTCTTT.

This chain joins TRBV6-5 and TRBJ1-3; the D is unclear. CDR1 MNHEY and CDR2 SVGAGI come from the germline V gene. The CDR3 runs to 17 residues. V lost 1 base and J lost 0, with 13 bases in between. As DNA, the CDR3 is TGTGCCAGCAGTTACTTGGCCGGTGGAAGCTCTGGAAACACCATATATTTT. This encodes CASSYLAGGSSGNTIYF.

The sample holds a few counts of this clonotype. The chain links TRBV20-1 to TRBJ1-1; D remains unclear. The CDR3 runs 14 residues. Trimming took off 0 bases at V and 5 bases at J, with 13 bases between the two ends. The V gene's germline CDR1 is DFQATT and CDR2 SNEGSKA (reference sequence). The CDR3 nucleotides are TGCAGTGCTAGAGATCGGACCAAGAGGACTGAAGCTTTCTTT. It specifies CSARDRTKRTEAFF.

The V and J genes are TRBV20-1 and TRBJ2-7; 9 bases are a match to TRBD2. The CDR3 contains 15 residues. Germline V gene lookup returns CDR1 DFQATT and CDR2 SNEGSKA (reference sequence). Trimming took 0 bases from V and 2 from J; bases not matched to a gene: 5. The DNA of the CDR3 is TGCAGTGCTAGAGATATGGCTAGCGGGACCTACGAGCAGTACTTC. Encoded protein: CSARDMASGTYEQYF.

This chain connects TRBV2 to TRBJ1-5; possible D gene TRBD1, 6 bases. Deletions cut 6 bases from V and 3 bases from J, with 12 bases between. Germline V lookup: CDR1 SNHLY, CDR2 FYNNEI. This CDR3 is built from 14 residues. The CDR3 spells CASSRGAFNQPQHF. The CDR3 DNA reads TGTGCCAGCAGCAGGGGAGCCTTCAATCAGCCCCAGCATTTT.